These 26 T cell receptor beta chains came from one sample sequenced in a study of T cell repertoires in cytomegalovirus infection. These TCRs' antigens remain unknown. MiXCR, applied by TCRdb to the reads, yields one record per CDR3 protein. The sample lists roughly 350,000 distinct CDR3 sequences, about 35% occurring once. Specimen: cultured PBMCs, collected from culture after CMV antigen stimulation. The receptors were sampled from a human donor in good health (CMV status not recorded). Some clones in this sample may be carry-over from other donors' samples.

In its sample, this clonotype was seen a few times. V is TRBV7-2 and J is TRBJ2-3; a weak D match, TRBD2 (6 bases). The ends were cut back, 1 base at V and 2 bases at J, with 10 bases in the middle. This CDR3 region has 15 residues. Germline-derived CDR1 and CDR2 are SGHTA and FQGNSA. Written as DNA, the CDR3 is TGTGCCAGCAGCTTAGTTGGCGGGACCACAGATACGCAGTATTTT. Translation: CASSLVGGTTDTQYF.

This rearrangement joins TRBV29-1 to TRBJ1-1; D remains ambiguous. CDR1 is SQVTM and CDR2 is ANQGSEA in the germline V gene. V shed 3 bases and J shed 0 bases, with 8 bases lying between them. CDR3 length: 13 residues. The CDR3 bases are TGCAGCGTTGATGCAGGCATGAACACTGAAGCTTTCTTT. This translates into CSVDAGMNTEAFF.

This clonotype came up a few times. The genes are TRBV5-3 and TRBJ2-5; a possible D gene is TRBD1 (5 bases). TRBV5-3 is recorded as an ORF, its role being uncertain. The V end was cut by 8 bases, the J end by 5 bases, with 19 bases between. The CDR3 runs to 14 residues. This chain's CDR3 is CASSPLGHPETQYF. As DNA, the CDR3 is TGTGCCAGCAGCCCCCTAGGACACCCCGAGACCCAGTACTTC.

This clonotype occurred many times. This chain joins TRBV7-2 and TRBJ2-3, with a weak D call TRBD2 (5 bases). Germline V gives CDR1 SGHTA, CDR2 FQGNSA. V was cut by 3 bases and J by 1 base, with 11 bases left in between. This CDR3 is 15 amino acids long. In DNA form, the CDR3 reads TGTGCCAGCAGCTTTGACGGGAAGGGCACAGATACGCAGTATTTT. Its protein is CASSFDGKGTDTQYF.

A single count supports this clonotype. The DNA for the CDR3 is TGCGCCAGCAGCTTGATAGCTGGACAGGGGAGTAGAGATGAGCAGTTCTTC. Translating it yields CASSLIAGQGSRDEQFF. The chain has TRBV5-1 and TRBJ2-1, with 9 bases aligning to TRBD1. The CDR3 sequence is 17 residues long. V was clipped by 1 base and J by 8 bases; unmatched bases: 13. Germline V gene sequence: CDR1 SGHRS, CDR2 YFSETQ. Complete variable domain (other parts from reference TRBV5-1 and TRBJ2-1): KAGVTQTPRYLIKTRGQQVTLSCSPISGHRSVSWYQQTPGQGLQFLFEYFSETQRNKGNFPGRFSGRQFSNSRSEMNVSTLELGDSALYLCASSLIAGQGSRDEQFFGPGTRLTVL.

This CDR3 is CASSYRNVGEKLFF. In DNA, the CDR3 is TGTGCCAGCAGTTACCGTAACGTGGGTGAAAAACTGTTTTTT. The chain couples TRBV6-5 to TRBJ1-4; no firm D call. The V end lost 2 bases, the J end lost 7 bases, and 11 bases lay between the germline ends. Germline V lookup: CDR1 MNHEY, CDR2 SVGAGI. This CDR3 comprises 14 residues.

The chain carries TRBV5-6 and TRBJ2-7; a weak D match, TRBD1 (5 bases). The CDR3 has 13 amino acids. V was pared by 4 bases and J by 6 bases, with 14 bases between. Germline loops: CDR1 SGHDT, CDR2 YYEEEE. The CDR3: CASSGRVTVEQYF. For the CDR3, the DNA is TGTGCCAGCAGCGGCAGGGTTACGGTCGAGCAGTACTTC.

CDR3 in amino acids: CASSDPDRSYGYTF. As DNA, the CDR3 is TGTGCCAGCAGTGACCCGGACAGGAGCTATGGCTACACCTTC. The rearrangement joins TRBV27 to TRBJ1-2; 7 bases are shared with TRBD1. Germline V lookup: CDR1 MNHEY, CDR2 SMNVEV (reference sequence). The CDR3 is 14 amino acids. Trimming removed 5 bases from V and 4 bases from J; junction bases left unmatched: 7.

This chain uses TRBV5-4 with TRBJ1-4, with D perhaps matching TRBD1 (6 bases). The V end lost 4 bases, the J end lost 3 bases, and 19 bases lay between the germline ends. The V gene's germline CDR1 is SGHNT and CDR2 YYREEE (reference sequence). The CDR3 has 17 residues. The CDR3 nucleotides are TGTGCCAGCAGCGGGGGTAGGGGGGCGGCTGCTAATGAAAAACTGTTTTTT. Its protein product is CASSGGRGAAANEKLFF.

The V gene is TRBV20-1, the J gene TRBJ2-3; 7 bases map to TRBD1. J was trimmed by 1 base and V by 1 base; bases with no gene match: 5. The germline V gene has CDR1 DFQATT and CDR2 SNEGSKA (reference sequence). This CDR3 spans 15 amino acids. The CDR3 region has the DNA TGCAGTGCTAGAGTATCAGGACAGGGCACAGATACGCAGTATTTT. Translating gives CSARVSGQGTDTQYF.

This clonotype was seen a few times. CDR3 residues: CASSLGTSATYNEQFF. Written as DNA, the CDR3 is TGTGCCAGCAGCTTAGGGACTAGCGCTACCTACAATGAGCAGTTCTTC. The genes are TRBV7-2 and TRBJ2-1, with TRBD2 matching over 9 bases. Germline lookup yields CDR1 SGHTA and CDR2 FQGNSA. J was trimmed by 2 bases and V by 1 base; bases with no gene match: 3. The CDR3 has 16 residues.

The chain carries TRBV19 and TRBJ2-2, with 12 bases identical to TRBD2. Trimming cost V 5 bases and J 4 bases; bases outside gene matches: 11. Germline-derived CDR1 and CDR2 are LNHDA and SQIVND (reference sequence). The length of the CDR3 is 18 residues. This chain's CDR3 is CASSGASGRALGTGELFF. The CDR3 DNA is TGTGCCAGTAGTGGGGCTAGCGGGAGGGCCCTCGGCACCGGGGAGCTGTTTTTT.

V usage is TRBV6-1 and J usage is TRBJ2-1; D remains unclear. V was cut by 6 bases and J by 7 bases, with 13 bases left in between. The germline CDR1 and CDR2 sequences are MNHNS and SASEGT. The CDR3 runs to 13 residues. In DNA, the CDR3 is TGTGCCAGCAGCCCCAATGTGGGGAATGAGCAGTTCTTC. This sequence encodes CASSPNVGNEQFF.

This clonotype was observed a handful of times. The chain recombines TRBV6-5 with TRBJ1-1; no clear D gene. The CDR3 covers 17 residues. Germline V gene lookup returns CDR1 MNHEY and CDR2 SVGAGI. Between the trimmed V and J ends, which lost 4 bases and 3 bases, there was a span of 21 bases. Written as DNA, the CDR3 is TGTGCCAGCAGTTCCGGACGGATCAGTCATTGGGACACTGAAGCTTTCTTT. This translates into CASSSGRISHWDTEAFF.

This clonotype has a count of ten or more. The chain employs TRBV7-2 and TRBJ2-3; unclear D gene. CDR1 and CDR2 (germline): SGHTA, FQGNSA. Trimming took off 5 bases at V and 2 bases at J, with 8 bases between the two ends. The CDR3 is made up of 13 amino acids. Here the CDR3 DNA reads TGTGCCAGCAGCATATATTACACAGATACGCAGTATTTT. It encodes CASSIYYTDTQYF.

V gene TRBV29-1 combines with J gene TRBJ2-2; the match to TRBD1 covers 8 bases. With V trimmed by 1 base and J by 0 bases, 4 bases remained unmatched. The CDR3 spans 16 residues. Looked up from germline, CDR1 is SQVTM and CDR2 is ANQGSEA. The CDR3 bases are TGCAGCGTTGAAGGGACAGGGAAGCCGAACACCGGGGAGCTGTTTTTT. It encodes CSVEGTGKPNTGELFF.

This chain connects TRBV7-6 to TRBJ2-2; a possible D gene is TRBD1 (5 bases). Deletions cut 1 base from V and 5 bases from J, with 17 bases between. Germline V gives CDR1 SGHVS, CDR2 FNYEAQ. The CDR3 runs 17 residues. CDR3 sequence: CASSLESRIKGTGELFF. Here the CDR3 DNA reads TGTGCCAGCAGCTTAGAGTCCCGGATCAAGGGGACCGGGGAGCTGTTTTTT.

This clonotype was detected only a few times. This chain joins TRBV28 and TRBJ1-3; D may be TRBD1 (6 bases). Germline CDR1 is MDHEN and CDR2 is SYDVKM. V lost 2 bases, J lost 1 base, and 9 bases lay in between. The CDR3 extends over 15 amino acids. The CDR3 DNA reads as TGTGCCAGCAGTTTAGGGGGCGCGTCTGGAAACACCATATATTTT. Translated, it gives CASSLGGASGNTIYF.

This chain links TRBV6-5 with TRBJ1-1; 8 bases match TRBD1. Per the germline V gene, CDR1 is MNHEY and CDR2 is SVGAGI. The CDR3 loop spans 16 amino acids. The V segment lost 2 bases and the J segment 1 base; nucleotides outside the gene matches: 6. The CDR3 spells CASSYHGTGPNTEAFF. CDR3 sequence (DNA): TGTGCCAGCAGTTACCATGGGACAGGACCGAACACTGAAGCTTTCTTT.

Many counts were recorded for this clonotype. The chain combines TRBV6-1 with TRBJ2-3, with TRBD2 as a possible D gene (6 bases). The V and J ends lost 5 bases and 0 bases respectively, with 12 bases between them. CDR3 length equals 15 residues. The germline gives CDR1 MNHNS, CDR2 SASEGT. The CDR3 DNA reads TGTGCCAGCAGTCGCGGGACTTCTAGCACAGATACGCAGTATTTT. Protein product: CASSRGTSSTDTQYF.

This sequence joins TRBV12-3 or TRBV12-4 and TRBJ1-1; D call uncertain. V was trimmed by 6 bases and J by 5 bases, leaving 13 bases between them. The CDR3 spans 13 residues. The CDR3: CASSHSGVTEAFF. As DNA, the CDR3 is TGTGCCAGCAGCCACTCCGGGGTAACTGAAGCTTTCTTT.

The J gene is TRBJ1-2, the V gene TRBV7-2; D is ambiguous. The CDR3 has 14 residues. Germline V gives CDR1 SGHTA, CDR2 FQGNSA. Trimming removed 6 bases at V and 4 bases at J, with 15 bases between. This CDR3 reads CASSQGMEIYGYTF. The CDR3 coding sequence is TGTGCCAGCAGTCAAGGAATGGAGATCTATGGCTACACCTTC.

The rearrangement uses TRBV7-3 and TRBJ2-2, with 15 bases identical to TRBD2. This CDR3 contains 17 residues. The V and J ends lost 7 bases and 3 bases, in that order; junction bases with no gene match: 6. CDR1 and CDR2 (germline): SGHTA, FQGTGA. CDR3 region: CASTWGLAGGYTGELFF. The DNA of the CDR3 is TGTGCCAGCACATGGGGACTAGCGGGAGGATACACCGGGGAGCTGTTTTTT. Full variable domain (rest looked up from reference TRBV7-3 and TRBJ2-2): GAGVSQTPSNKVTEKGKYVELRCDPISGHTALYWYRQSLGQGPEFLIYFQGTGAADDSGLPNDRFFAVRPEGSVSTLKIQRTERGDSAVYLCASTWGLAGGYTGELFFGEGSRLTVL.

This chain uses TRBV24-1 with TRBJ1-1; D gene unclear. The CDR3 runs 11 residues. Germline values: CDR1 KGHDR, CDR2 SFDVKD. V was cut by 9 bases and J by 9 bases, with 13 bases left in between. In nucleotides, the CDR3 is TGTGCCACCCGGGAGGACGGCAAAGCTTTCTTT. It specifies CATREDGKAFF.

This rearrangement joins TRBV11-2 to TRBJ2-2; D is possibly TRBD2 (5 bases). V was shortened by 5 bases and J by 1 base, with 11 bases between the two germline ends. Germline lookup yields CDR1 SGHAT and CDR2 FQNNGV. The CDR3 contains 15 residues. CDR3 DNA: TGTGCCAGCAGCGCGTTCCGGGAGAACACCGGGGAGCTGTTTTTT. Encoded protein: CASSAFRENTGELFF. The full variable domain, with the rest looked up from reference TRBV11-2 and TRBJ2-2, is EAGVAQSPRYKIIEKRQSVAFWCNPISGHATLYWYQQILGQGPKLLIQFQNNGVVDDSQLPKDRFSAERLKGVDSTLKIQPAKLEDSAVYLCASSAFRENTGELFFGEGSRLTVL.

The chain combines TRBV6-5 with TRBJ1-6, with D unclear. The length of the CDR3 is 15 residues. From germline, CDR1 is MNHEY and CDR2 SVGAGI. V was pared by 0 bases and J by 9 bases, with 12 bases between. In DNA form, the CDR3 reads TGTGCCAGCAGTTACTCCGGCCCCGAGTTTTCACCCCTCCACTTT. Translated, it gives CASSYSGPEFSPLHF.